Below are 20 T cell receptor beta chains sequenced from a single sample in a study of CD8+ T cells in alopecia areata. RNA was extracted and reverse transcribed into cDNA as the sequencing template. The protocol was immunoSEQ multiplex PCR, while the TCRdb copy is restricted to in-frame clones and leaves out a portion. The sample has 110,000 or so clones; roughly 66% are singletons. Sample: CD4+ T cells sorted from blood. The receptors come from a human donor in good health.

The rearrangement uses TRBV7-2 and TRBJ2-3; unclear D gene. Germline CDR1 reads SGHTA; CDR2 reads FQGNSA. The CDR3 has 14 residues. V shed 5 bases and J shed 0 bases, with 9 bases lying between them. The CDR3 region has the DNA TGTGCCAGCAGCGTTACTACTAGCACAGATACGCAGTATTTT. Translation gives CASSVTTSTDTQYF. The variable domain in full, completed from reference TRBV7-2 and TRBJ2-3, reads GAGVSQSPSNKVTEKGKDVELRCDPISGHTALYWYRQSLGQGLEFLIYFQGNSAPDKSGLPSDRFSAERTGGSVSTLTIQRTQQEDSAVYLCASSVTTSTDTQYFGPGTRLTVL.

This clone was recorded a few times. The rearrangement uses TRBV30 and TRBJ2-7; a possible D gene is TRBD2 (5 bases). Germline V lookup: CDR1 GTSNPN, CDR2 SVGIG (reference sequence). This CDR3 contains 12 residues. The germline V and J ends were trimmed by 1 base and 6 bases, with 10 bases remaining between them. In DNA form, the CDR3 reads TGTGCCTGGAGTGCAGGAGGCTTCGAGCAGTACTTC. It translates to CAWSAGGFEQYF.

The chain combines TRBV7-9 with TRBJ2-2; no definite D call. The V and J ends lost 4 bases and 0 bases respectively, with 6 bases between them. The germline CDR1 and CDR2 sequences are SEHNR and FQNEAQ (reference sequence). The CDR3 covers 14 residues. The CDR3: CASSYAPNTGELFF. The CDR3 nucleotides read TGTGCCAGCAGCTACGCACCGAACACCGGGGAGCTGTTTTTT. Variable domain in full (rest from reference TRBV7-9 and TRBJ2-2): DTGVSQNPRHKITKRGQNVTFRCDPISEHNRLYWYRQTLGQGPEFLTYFQNEAQLEKSRLLSDRFSAERPKGSFSTLEIQRTEQGDSAMYLCASSYAPNTGELFFGEGSRLTVL.

A remark on this clone: At the DNA level, this CDR3 is encoded by other sequences in the same sample as well. The V and J genes are TRBV15 and TRBJ2-5; D not certain. This CDR3 has 14 residues. The V end lost 1 base, the J end lost 2 bases, and 8 bases lay between the germline ends. Germline V CDR1 and CDR2: LNHNV, YYDKDF (reference sequence). The DNA for the CDR3 is TGTGCCACCAGCAGAGGCGATAAGCAAGAGACCCAGTACTTC. This gives the protein CATSRGDKQETQYF.

The chain has TRBV19 and TRBJ1-5, with TRBD1 matching 10 bases. Germline V gives CDR1 LNHDA, CDR2 SQIVND (reference sequence). V trimming: 5 bases; J trimming: 5 bases; junction bases outside the gene matches: 9. The CDR3 length is 16 residues. This CDR3 reads CASSSAGTGVYQPQHF. The CDR3 coding sequence is TGTGCCAGTAGTTCCGCCGGGACAGGGGTATATCAGCCCCAGCATTTT. Full variable domain (missing parts from reference TRBV19 and TRBJ1-5): DGGITQSPKYLFRKEGQNVTLSCEQNLNHDAMYWYRQDPGQGLRLIYYSQIVNDFQKGDIAEGYSVSREKKESFPLTVTSAQKNPTAFYLCASSSAGTGVYQPQHFGDGTRLSIL.

The V and J genes are TRBV29-1 and TRBJ2-3; 14 bases fit TRBD2. Germline-derived CDR1 and CDR2 are SQVTM and ANQGSEA. The CDR3 is 18 amino acids. With V trimmed by 4 bases and J by 5 bases, 14 bases remained unmatched. The DNA of the CDR3 is TGCAGCGTTGGCCTCAGGGGGACTAGCGGGGGAGTGGGAGATACGCAGTATTTT. Its translation is CSVGLRGTSGGVGDTQYF.

The chain uses TRBV13 and TRBJ1-2, with unresolved D. The CDR3 extends over 13 amino acids. Per the germline V gene, CDR1 is PRHDT and CDR2 is FYEKMQ (reference sequence). V lost 2 bases and J 10 bases, leaving 14 bases between the germline ends. The CDR3 region has the DNA TGTGCCAGCAGCTTAAGGTCTGCAGGTTTCTACACCTTC. Translating it yields CASSLRSAGFYTF.

The chain carries TRBV29-1 and TRBJ1-2; no firm D call. V gave up 7 bases and J gave up 4 bases, with 16 bases separating them. Per the germline V gene, CDR1 is SQVTM and CDR2 is ANQGSEA. This CDR3 contains 13 residues. The CDR3 DNA reads as TGCAGCGCCAATGGGAGGTTTGGCTATGGCTACACCTTC. Protein sequence: CSANGRFGYGYTF.

With regard to this clone: Relative to the germline gene, one junction end is altered; a read error may explain this. This chain links TRBV25-1 with TRBJ1-2; D gene unclear. Germline loops: CDR1 MGHDK, CDR2 SYGVNS. The CDR3 totals 13 residues. The CDR3 DNA follows: TGTGCCAGCAGTGAACCCTTTAACGATGGCTACACCTTC. Protein: CASSEPFNDGYTF.

V gene TRBV7-9 combines with J gene TRBJ1-4, with a weak D call TRBD1 (5 bases). Trimming took 4 bases from V and 12 from J, leaving 12 bases between them. CDR1 and CDR2 (germline): SEHNR, FQNEAQ (reference sequence). The CDR3 consists of 12 residues. The CDR3 loop is CASSSQGVELFF. CDR3 DNA sequence: TGTGCCAGCAGCTCCCAGGGTGTGGAACTGTTTTTT.

The chain employs TRBV2 and TRBJ1-2; D is ambiguous. The CDR3 totals 12 residues. V was cut by 6 bases and J by 2 bases, with 7 bases left in between. CDR1 and CDR2 (germline): SNHLY, FYNNEI. CDR3 sequence reads: CASSRVNYGYTF. The CDR3 DNA sequence: TGTGCCAGCAGCCGGGTGAACTATGGCTACACCTTC. Combining the CDR3 with reference TRBV2 and TRBJ1-2 gives the whole variable domain EPEVTQTPSHQVTQMGQEVILRCVPISNHLYFYWYRQILGQKVEFLVSFYNNEISEKSEIFDDQFSVERPDGSNFTLKIRSTKLEDSAMYFCASSRVNYGYTFGSGTRLTVV.

The gene calls are TRBV29-1 and TRBJ2-3; 8 bases match TRBD2. J lost 1 base, V lost 6 bases, and 15 bases had no gene match. The CDR3 is made up of 17 amino acids. CDR1 and CDR2 from the germline V gene are SQVTM and ANQGSEA. The CDR3 spells CSVLASGGPGGTDTQYF. CDR3 DNA: TGCAGCGTCCTGGCAAGCGGGGGCCCTGGGGGCACAGATACGCAGTATTTT.

The genes are TRBV7-2 and TRBJ2-5, with unresolved D. CDR1 and CDR2 from the germline V gene are SGHTA and FQGNSA. This CDR3 spans 13 amino acids. Between the trimmed V and J ends, which lost 2 bases and 7 bases, there was a span of 11 bases. The CDR3 loop reads CASSLNPRWTQYF. CDR3 in DNA: TGTGCCAGCAGCTTAAATCCCCGGTGGACCCAGTACTTC.

This clone was seen a few times. The sample has other DNA sequences that encode this CDR3 too. The rearrangement links TRBV2 to TRBJ2-5; TRBD2 matches 7 bases. The V and J ends lost 9 bases and 4 bases, in that order; junction bases with no gene match: 8. CDR1 and CDR2 from the germline V gene are SNHLY and FYNNEI. The CDR3 is made up of 13 amino acids. DNA for the CDR3: TGTGCCAGTAGCGGGCTTGAGGGAGAGACCCAGTACTTC. Translating it yields CASSGLEGETQYF.

This clone was seen just once. The J gene is TRBJ2-2, the V gene TRBV29-1, with D perhaps TRBD1 or TRBD2 (5 bases each). Trimming removed 4 bases from V and 10 bases from J, with 16 bases in between. Germline V gene lookup returns CDR1 SQVTM and CDR2 ANQGSEA. This CDR3 has 13 amino acids. In DNA, the CDR3 is TGCAGCGTTGTTCTTAATGGGGGTGCGGAGCTGTTTTTT. It yields the protein CSVVLNGGAELFF.

This chain links TRBV30 with TRBJ1-2, with TRBD1 identical over 7 bases. V gave up 2 bases and J gave up 4 bases; unmatched junction bases: 13. This CDR3 has 16 amino acids. The germline V gene has CDR1 GTSNPN and CDR2 SVGIG (reference sequence). CDR3 coding DNA: TGTGCCTGGAGTCGCTTGACAGGGCGGTTGGGCTATGGCTACACCTTC. Translation: CAWSRLTGRLGYGYTF.

This sequence joins TRBV4-2 and TRBJ1-4; D is possibly TRBD1 (5 bases). This CDR3 region has 12 residues. V dropped 7 bases and J dropped 9 bases, with 12 bases sitting between them. Germline CDR1 LGHNA, CDR2 YNFKEQ. This CDR3 reads CASTPGGKKLFF. The CDR3 bases are TGTGCCAGCACCCCCGGGGGGAAAAAACTGTTTTTT.

CDR3 nucleotides: TGTGCCAGCAGCGTAGCTACCCCAGGGGACCTCTATGGCTACACCTTC. It yields the protein CASSVATPGDLYGYTF. This chain joins TRBV9 and TRBJ1-2; a possible D gene is TRBD1 (6 bases). CDR1 and CDR2 (germline): SGDLS, YYNGEE. The germline V and J ends were trimmed by 0 bases and 4 bases, with 16 bases remaining between them. The CDR3 runs to 16 residues.

In this sample, this clone turned up once. This chain joins TRBV27 and TRBJ2-4; TRBD1 matches at 8 bases. The J segment lost 0 bases and the V segment lost 2 bases, leaving 3 bases of the junction unmatched. CDR1 is MNHEY, CDR2 SMNVEV, per germline (reference sequence). The CDR3 contains 16 residues. CDR3: CASSLTGGLAKNIQYF. In nucleotides, the CDR3 is TGTGCCAGCAGTTTAACAGGGGGGTTAGCCAAAAACATTCAGTACTTC.

This clone was seen a few times. The chain recombines TRBV6-5 with TRBJ2-3; D is perhaps TRBD1 (6 bases). V was cut by 5 bases and J by 4 bases, with 13 bases left in between. The V gene's germline CDR1 is MNHEY and CDR2 SVGAGI. The CDR3 is 14 residues long. Written as DNA, the CDR3 is TGTGCCAGCAGTGGACAGTCCGGCGCAGATACGCAGTATTTT. Its translation: CASSGQSGADTQYF.